A selection of T cell receptor beta chains follows, all from one sample in a study of CD8 T cells in ankylosing spondylitis. Each CDR3 protein is one row after TCRdb ran MiXCR on the 5' RACE reads. The top ten clones hold 0.85% to 1% of a sample with fewer than 500,000 distinct CDR3 sequences, approximately 26% of them seen once. Sequencing input: blood, either unsorted or a sorted T cell fraction (not recorded which). Receptors originate from a male donor with ankylosing spondylitis. Both conserved end residues are part of each CDR3. A D gene is named only where the DNA matches it firmly. The size of a clone is reported for some rows only, either as once, few or many, or as a class for expanded clones.

TRBJ1-1 TRBV30 . . TGTGCCTGGAGTGTAGTCAGGGGAACTGAAGCTTTCTTT CAWSVVRGTEAFF
TRBJ2-1 TRBV24-1 . . TGTGCCACCAGTGATTTGGGACTCGAAGACAATGAGCAGTTCTTC CATSDLGLEDNEQFF
TRBJ2-5 TRBV24-1 once TRBD1 TGTGCCACCAGTGATCCGGGACAGGGGGCGACCCAGTACTTC CATSDPGQGATQYF
TRBJ2-5 TRBV12-3/TRBV12-4 few TRBD2 TGTGCCAGCAGACCAACCGGGACTAGCGGGAGAGGGACCCAGTACTTC CASRPTGTSGRGTQYF
TRBJ1-1 TRBV29-1 few TRBD1 TGCAGCGTTAGGGACAGGGCGACGAACACTGAAGCTTTCTTT CSVRDRATNTEAFF
TRBJ2-6 TRBV5-1 . . TGCGCCAGCAGTCGGGCAGGCCGCTCTGGGGCCAACGTCCTGACTTTC CASSRAGRSGANVLTF
TRBJ1-1 TRBV5-1 few TRBD1 TGCGCCAGCAAAATGACAGGGGGCGGGCGAACTGAAGCTTTCTTT CASKMTGGGRTEAFF
TRBJ2-3 TRBV5-4 few TRBD2 TGTGCCACCGGTGCGGGAGTGGCAGATACGCAGTATTTT CATGAGVADTQYF
TRBJ2-3 TRBV5-4 . TRBD2 TGTGCCAGCAGCCTCGGACTAGTTCGCACAGATACGCAGTATTTT CASSLGLVRTDTQYF
TRBJ2-7 TRBV6-1 . TRBD1 TGTGCCAGCAGTCTCCGGGACAGGGGCTACGAGCAGTACTTC CASSLRDRGYEQYF
TRBJ1-2 TRBV12-3/TRBV12-4 . . TGTGCCAGCGGCGGTAGTAGCGGAGGCTATGGCTACACCTTC CASGGSSGGYGYTF
TRBJ2-3 TRBV29-1 few . TGCAGCTCTGGGGCGGGTACGAGTACCGATACGCAGTATTTT CSSGAGTSTDTQYF
TRBJ2-2 TRBV3-1 few . TGTGCCAGCAGCCAAGATTTAACGAGGACCGGGGAGCTGTTTTTT CASSQDLTRTGELFF
TRBJ2-3 TRBV19 few . TGTGCCAGTAGACGGGAGTGGGGCACAGATACGCAGTATTTT CASRREWGTDTQYF
TRBJ2-1 TRBV19 . . TGTGCCAGTAGACCGGGATTCTTGAAACATGAGCAGTTCTTC CASRPGFLKHEQFF
TRBJ1-6 TRBV7-9 few . TGTGCCAGCAGCTTCGGGAGCGGGTTGAGCAGACCCCTCCACTTT CASSFGSGLSRPLHF
TRBJ2-5 TRBV20-1 once . TGCAGTGCTCCGGGACTCCGGGAGACCCAGTACTTC CSAPGLRETQYF
TRBJ2-2 TRBV9 . TRBD2 TGTGCCAGCAGCGAACCAGCGGGAGACGACACCGGGGAGCTGTTTTTT CASSEPAGDDTGELFF
TRBJ2-1 TRBV12-3/TRBV12-4 few . TGTGCCAGCAGTCCACGGTTGGGACCTCGGACCTACAATGAGCAGTTCTTC CASSPRLGPRTYNEQFF
TRBJ2-1 TRBV12-3/TRBV12-4 . TRBD2 TGTGCCAGCAGTTCGACCGGGACTAGCCTCTACAATGAGCAGTTCTTC CASSSTGTSLYNEQFF
TRBJ1-3 TRBV10-3 . . TGTGCCATCTTACCAACTGGAAACACCATATATTTT CAILPTGNTIYF
TRBJ2-7 TRBV27 . . TGTGCCAGCAGTTTAGTTGTTGGTTCCTACGAGCAGTACTTC CASSLVVGSYEQYF
TRBJ2-3 TRBV24-1 . TRBD1 TGTGCCACCAGTGACCTGGACAGGGACGCAGATACGCAGTATTTT CATSDLDRDADTQYF
TRBJ1-1 TRBV5-1 few . TGCGCCAGCAGTCGCGGGACGTTGGGAACTGAAGCTTTCTTT CASSRGTLGTEAFF
TRBJ2-3 TRBV5-1 once . TGCGCCAGCAGCTTAATGGCAGGGAGAGATACGCAGTATTTT CASSLMAGRDTQYF
TRBJ2-1 TRBV6-4 few . TGTGCCAGCAGTGGGGACGGCTACAATGAGCAGTTCTTC CASSGDGYNEQFF
TRBJ1-3 TRBV5-1 . . TGCGCCAGCACTAGGACCGCCGGCGGTGGAAACACCATATATTTT CASTRTAGGGNTIYF
TRBJ2-2 TRBV6-2/TRBV6-3 . TRBD2 TGTGCCAGCAGTTACTCGGGCCGAAGCAGGTCGCGAGGGAGGGCCCCCGGGGAGCTGTTTTTT CASSYSGRSRSRGRAPGELFF
TRBJ1-1 TRBV19 . . TGTGCCAGTAGTATACGAACAGGGTTGGAAGCTTTCTTT CASSIRTGLEAFF
TRBJ2-7 TRBV5-1 . TRBD1 TGCGCCAGCAGCTCAGGGGGAAAGGACTACGAGCAGTACTTC CASSSGGKDYEQYF
TRBJ2-1 TRBV5-1 once TRBD2 TGCGCCAGCGATATAGCGGGAGGGCCTACGGCAAATGAGCAGTTCTTC CASDIAGGPTANEQFF
TRBJ1-5 TRBV12-3/TRBV12-4 . . TGTGCCAGCAGTTTTTTGGATAAGGGCAATCAGCCCCAGCATTTT CASSFLDKGNQPQHF
TRBJ2-2 TRBV20-1 once . TGCAGTGCTAGGGGGGCGTTGAACACCGGGGAGCTGTTTTTT CSARGALNTGELFF
TRBJ1-1 TRBV20-1 . . TGCAGTGCTCCACCGCAGGGCCGGGGGAACACTGAAGCTTTCTTT CSAPPQGRGNTEAFF
TRBJ2-1 TRBV11-2 many TRBD2 TGCGCCAGCAGCTCCCTAGCGGGAGGCTCCTACAATGAGCAGTTCTTC CASSSLAGGSYNEQFF
TRBJ2-7 TRBV18 . TRBD1 TGTGCCAGCTCACCCGACAGGGAAGAGCAGTACTTC CASSPDREEQYF
TRBJ2-1 TRBV5-5 few . TGTGCCAGCAGCTTGGGCCCGGGAACCTACAATGAGCAGTTCTTC CASSLGPGTYNEQFF
TRBJ2-5 TRBV5-1 few . TGCGCCAGCAGCCCCCGATGGAGTCAAGAGACCCAGTACTTC CASSPRWSQETQYF
TRBJ1-5 TRBV6-2/TRBV6-3 . . TGTGCCAGCAAGAGTTACACAGCGGTAAATCAGCCCCAGCATTTT CASKSYTAVNQPQHF
TRBJ2-1 TRBV20-1 few . TGCAGTGCTAGACTAGACACCGAGCAGTTCTTC CSARLDTEQFF
TRBJ2-2 TRBV4-1 . . TGCGCCAGCAGCCAAGAAGGGCCGGGTTTAGGCGGGGAGCTGTTTTTT CASSQEGPGLGGELFF
TRBJ2-3 TRBV4-1 . TRBD2 TGCGCCAGCAGCCTCCTAGCGGGAACGGAAACAGATACGCAGTATTTT CASSLLAGTETDTQYF
TRBJ2-1 TRBV28 few TRBD2 TGTGCCAGCACTCTAGCGGGTAGCTCCTACAATGAGCAGTTCTTC CASTLAGSSYNEQFF
TRBJ2-7 TRBV6-1 . . TGTGCCAGCAGTGTTTTGCCAGACGAGCAGTACTTC CASSVLPDEQYF
TRBJ1-4 TRBV20-1 few . TGCAGTGCTGCCGGGACGGGTAATCGAAAACTGTTTTTT CSAAGTGNRKLFF
TRBJ1-6 TRBV3-1 few . TGTGCCAGCAGTCACGTTGACAGAATTAATTCACCCCTCCACTTT CASSHVDRINSPLHF
TRBJ2-1 TRBV30 . TRBD2 TGTGCCTACGGGAGGAAGCATGAGCAGTTCTTC CAYGRKHEQFF
TRBJ1-5 TRBV6-7 . . TGTGCCAGCAGTTACGGTCAGTCCCAGCATTTT CASSYGQSQHF
TRBJ2-1 TRBV15 few . TGTGCCACCAGGGACCCGCCTTTGGATGAGCAGTTCTTC CATRDPPLDEQFF
TRBJ2-3 TRBV19 many TRBD2 TGTGCCAGTAGCACCCGACTAGCGGGTACAGATACGCAGTATTTT CASSTRLAGTDTQYF
TRBJ2-1 TRBV20-1 . TRBD2 TGCAGTGCTAGAGAAACTAGCGGCTACAATGAGCAGTTCTTC CSARETSGYNEQFF